The rows below give T cell receptor beta chains drawn from one sample of a study of technical replicates of blood from a handful of donors. TCRdb keeps only in-frame clones here, not all; method: immunoSEQ multiplex PCR. The sample lists around 80,000 clones; 89% were seen once. The sample was T cells isolated from PBMCs. All receptors derive from a human donor in good health. Each CDR3 is given with its conserved first and last residue. A D gene is named only where the DNA matches it firmly.

cdr3_aa,d_call,j_call,v_call
CASSPLTGYLYEQYF,-,TRBJ2-7,TRBV6-5
CAWAQGYEQYF,-,TRBJ2-7,TRBV30
CATRTTGSSSSTEAFF,-,TRBJ1-1,TRBV15
CASSAGQGEGAYEQYF,TRBD1,TRBJ2-7,TRBV9
CASSVGGLAYTGELFF,-,TRBJ2-2,TRBV9
CASSLGPTYEQYF,-,TRBJ2-7,TRBV27
CASSHGVGGTEAFF,-,TRBJ1-1,TRBV4-1
CASRGTGGAGYEQYF,-,TRBJ2-7,TRBV21-1
CASSSSSGRAYEQYF,TRBD2,TRBJ2-7,TRBV28
CASSMVTGGNQPQHF,TRBD1,TRBJ1-5,TRBV19
CASSLMGGNQETQYF,-,TRBJ2-5,TRBV7-3
CASSPSGYKSNEQFF,-,TRBJ2-1,TRBV18
CASSLSPLNQPQHF,-,TRBJ1-5,TRBV27
CASSSTQTQYF,-,TRBJ2-5,TRBV7-8
CASSEQGVAGANVLTF,TRBD1,TRBJ2-6,TRBV5-1
CASSGHRGSIYGYTF,TRBD1,TRBJ1-2,TRBV9
CASSPGGNYEQYF,-,TRBJ2-7,TRBV18
CASSPGTSGRAGSYNEQFF,TRBD2,TRBJ2-1,TRBV11-3
CSVTGTSGFNEQFF,TRBD2,TRBJ2-1,TRBV29-1
CATSRDLSTEAFF,-,TRBJ1-1,TRBV15
CSVVGRWETQYF,-,TRBJ2-5,TRBV29-1
CALTTDANTGELFF,-,TRBJ2-2,TRBV30
CSGWTGSNYGYTF,TRBD1,TRBJ1-2,TRBV29-1
CASRLGRGSPSGANVLTF,-,TRBJ2-6,TRBV28
CASSALLAGGPPGELFF,TRBD2,TRBJ2-2,TRBV6-1
CASSRGLAATNEQFF,TRBD2,TRBJ2-1,TRBV11-3
CASSLGGQPQHF,-,TRBJ1-5,TRBV27
CSARVVNEQFF,-,TRBJ2-1,TRBV20-1
CASSPRTGRNEQFF,TRBD1,TRBJ2-1,TRBV9
CSVEGDRVLDEQFF,TRBD1,TRBJ2-1,TRBV29-1
CASRDTQGYGGETQYF,-,TRBJ2-5,TRBV7-2
CASIPPGWRAFF,-,TRBJ1-1,TRBV27
CASSLIDEQFF,-,TRBJ2-1,TRBV28
CASSLLGSSSTDTQYF,-,TRBJ2-3,TRBV27
CASSLIAQETQYF,-,TRBJ2-5,TRBV5-4
CASSLAYGQGTEAFF,TRBD1,TRBJ1-1,TRBV11-3
CASRLLGGPKEETQYF,-,TRBJ2-5,TRBV5-4
CASSRGTGETRTYEQYF,TRBD1,TRBJ2-7,TRBV2
CASSPGLHQAQFF,-,TRBJ2-1,TRBV7-3
CASSSPYEQFF,-,TRBJ2-1,TRBV5-4
CAIGQGATGNTIYF,TRBD1,TRBJ1-3,TRBV10-3
CASSVPRAGVTDDTQYF,-,TRBJ2-3,TRBV2
CASSFSGGSNYGYTF,TRBD1,TRBJ1-2,TRBV27
CASSQAGGEQYF,TRBD2,TRBJ2-7,TRBV7-9
CASSLVGTGKETQYF,TRBD1,TRBJ2-5,TRBV7-9
CASRVLQGLGYTF,TRBD1,TRBJ1-2,TRBV6-1
CASSKDRGYGDEQFF,TRBD1,TRBJ2-1,TRBV6-1
CASSPTSGYEQYF,TRBD2,TRBJ2-7,TRBV18
CASSMGTGVNEQFF,TRBD1,TRBJ2-1,TRBV19
CASGWGQGKGEQFF,TRBD1,TRBJ2-1,TRBV12-5
CAWRGGIIQYF,-,TRBJ2-4,TRBV30
CASSPVGDTEAFF,-,TRBJ1-1,TRBV13
CASSQRLPGQGHQPQHF,TRBD1,TRBJ1-5,TRBV18
CASSLTGEADTQYF,-,TRBJ2-3,TRBV7-9
CASSELWGGTEAFF,-,TRBJ1-1,TRBV6-1